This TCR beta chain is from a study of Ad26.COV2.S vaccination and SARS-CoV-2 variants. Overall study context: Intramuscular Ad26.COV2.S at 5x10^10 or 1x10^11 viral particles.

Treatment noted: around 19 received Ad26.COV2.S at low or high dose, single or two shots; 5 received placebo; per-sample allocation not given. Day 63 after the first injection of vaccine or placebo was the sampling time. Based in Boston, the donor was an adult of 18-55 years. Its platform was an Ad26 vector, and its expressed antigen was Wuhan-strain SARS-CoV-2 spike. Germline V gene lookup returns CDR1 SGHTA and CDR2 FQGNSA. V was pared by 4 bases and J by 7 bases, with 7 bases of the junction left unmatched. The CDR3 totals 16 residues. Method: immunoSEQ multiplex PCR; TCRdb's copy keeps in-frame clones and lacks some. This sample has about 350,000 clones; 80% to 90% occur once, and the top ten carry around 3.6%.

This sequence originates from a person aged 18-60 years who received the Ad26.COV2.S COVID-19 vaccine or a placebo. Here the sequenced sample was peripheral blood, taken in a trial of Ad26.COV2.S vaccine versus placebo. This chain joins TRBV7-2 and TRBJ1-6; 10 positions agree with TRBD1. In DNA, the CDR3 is TGTGCCAGCAGCTCCCTGACAGGGGGCGGAAATTCACCCCTCCACTTT. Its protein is CASSSLTGGGNSPLHF.